This T cell receptor (beta chain) was profiled in a study of T cells expressing NK-cell markers. Study outcomes and limitations: Clarity on HCMV specificity was lacking for the expanded NKG2C+ T cell clones.

TCRdb re-called the 5' RACE reads; every CDR3 protein appears as one record, without DNA. The listing records around 380,000 distinct CDR3 sequences. About this clonotype itself: Its specificity is not known.

Sequencing input: blood T cells: a sorted CD56 or NKG2C T cell subset, CD4+ or CD8+ T cells, or bulk PBMC T cells (not recorded which). This sequence originates from a woman aged 45-65 years in good health.

This CDR3 reads CASSPEVQGASNYGYTF. The chain employs TRBV2 and TRBJ1-2; the TRBD1 assignment by TCRdb is unverifiable without DNA. The CDR3 loop spans 17 amino acids. CDR1 SNHLY and CDR2 FYNNEI come from the germline V gene.